Listed below are T cell receptor beta chains from one sample, sequenced in a study of shared clonotypes between healthy human individuals. Sequencing was performed with immunoSEQ multiplex PCR; in TCRdb, only in-frame clones are kept and a portion is missing. Here the sample spans 1,100,000 or so clones, approximately 80% being singletons. Sample: memory CD4+ T cells from PBMCs. Every receptor here comes from a man younger than 35 in good health. Some clones in this sample may be carry-over from other donors' samples. CDR3s include the opening cysteine and the closing phenylalanine or tryptophan. Fields, in order: clone size, J gene, D gene, V gene, CDR3 protein, CDR3 DNA. A D gene is named only where the DNA matches it firmly. For some rows the clone size is stated as once, few or many, or as a class when expanded; others skip it.

>.|TRBJ1-4|.|TRBV9
CASSVGILPNEKLFF
TGTGCCAGCAGCGTAGGCATTCTCCCTAATGAAAAACTGTTTTTT
>.|TRBJ2-7|TRBD2|TRBV27
CASSSRPAGPFYEQYF
TGTGCCAGCAGTTCGCGGCCAGCGGGACCTTTCTACGAGCAGTACTTC
>many|TRBJ2-1|TRBD2|TRBV5-4
CASSLISGSTNEQFF
TGTGCCAGCAGCTTGATAAGCGGGAGTACTAATGAGCAGTTCTTC
>.|TRBJ1-6|.|TRBV18
CASSPGPLQNSPLHF
TGTGCCAGCTCCCCTGGACCCTTACAGAATTCACCCCTCCACTTT
>.|TRBJ2-5|.|TRBV9
CASSGGEWETQYF
TGTGCCAGCAGCGGAGGGGAATGGGAGACCCAGTACTTC
>few|TRBJ1-2|.|TRBV28
CASSARDGYTF
TGTGCCAGCAGCGCCAGGGATGGCTACACCTTC
>.|TRBJ2-1|TRBD2|TRBV18
CASSPGTSGYNEQFF
TGTGCCAGCTCACCTGGGACTAGCGGATACAATGAGCAGTTCTTC
>.|TRBJ2-5|.|TRBV29-1
CSVDPRGGQETQYF
TGCAGCGTTGATCCCAGGGGAGGGCAAGAGACCCAGTACTTC
>.|TRBJ1-1|.|TRBV15
CATRRRTNTEAFF
TGTGCCACTCGCCGACGGACGAACACTGAAGCTTTCTTT
>once|TRBJ2-7|.|TRBV4-1
CASSQGPVAYEQYF
TGCGCCAGCAGCCAAGGGCCAGTCGCCTACGAGCAGTACTTC
>.|TRBJ2-7|.|TRBV4-3
CASSRRELGGYEQYF
TGCGCCAGCAGCCGCCGGGAGCTAGGGGGATACGAGCAGTACTTC
>.|TRBJ2-7|TRBD1|TRBV2
CASSAGQGQYEQYF
TGTGCCAGCAGTGCGGGACAGGGGCAGTACGAGCAGTACTTC
>once|TRBJ1-2|.|TRBV28
CASSLSGTGNNYGYTF
TGTGCCAGCAGTCTTAGCGGGACTGGGAATAACTATGGCTACACCTTC
>many|TRBJ1-2|.|TRBV7-9
CARGGYTF
TGTGCCAGAGGAGGCTACACCTTC
>once|TRBJ2-7|.|TRBV18
CASSATQGSYEQYF
TGTGCCAGCTCAGCGACACAGGGTTCCTACGAGCAGTACTTC
>.|TRBJ1-5|.|TRBV28
CASSNGRGAFNQPQHF
TGTGCCAGCAGCAACGGACGAGGGGCGTTCAATCAGCCCCAGCATTTT